These 8 T cell receptor beta chains were sequenced from one sample in a study of blood T cells in healthy people across ages. Sample-barcoded 5' priming and a J-beta primer mix drove a second PCR of roughly 7 to 11 cycles. A single record per CDR3 protein comes from TCRdb applying MiXCR to the 5' RACE reads. The table includes about a million distinct CDR3 sequences, about 51% detected once. Input material: blood. The receptor source for this set is a woman in her fifties or sixties in good health.

This chain uses TRBV7-8 with TRBJ1-2, with D perhaps matching TRBD1 (6 bases). The germline V gene has CDR1 SGHVS and CDR2 FQNEAQ. V was trimmed by 0 bases and J by 8 bases, leaving 16 bases between them. This CDR3 comprises 15 residues. DNA for the CDR3: TGTGCCAGCAGCTTAGCCAACAGGGTGGGGCAGGGCTACACCTTC. It yields the protein CASSLANRVGQGYTF.

The rearrangement links TRBV7-9 to TRBJ2-5, with TRBD1 matching over 7 bases. The CDR3 totals 16 residues. With V trimmed by 4 bases and J by 11 bases, 19 bases remained unmatched. Looked up from germline, CDR1 is SEHNR and CDR2 is FQNEAQ (reference sequence). CDR3 bases: TGTGCCAGCAGCTCCCGCAAGACAGGGCGGATGAGGGAGCAGTACTTC. Residues: CASSSRKTGRMREQYF.

As for this clonotype: Sequence at one end of the junction differs from germline and may be a read error. This chain connects TRBV3-1 to TRBJ2-4; no reliable D call. CDR1 is LGHDT, CDR2 YNNKEL, per germline (reference sequence). The CDR3 length is 12 residues. The CDR3 is CTSSQAKNIQYF. The CDR3 DNA reads TGTACCAGCAGCCAAGCCAAAAACATTCAGTACTTC.

V gene TRBV2 combines with J gene TRBJ2-3; 8 bases fit TRBD2. CDR3 length equals 17 residues. V dropped 5 bases and J dropped 0; count of bases not matched to a gene: 10. CDR1 and CDR2 (germline): SNHLY, FYNNEI. The CDR3 spells CASSRDGRGSSTDTQYF. CDR3 DNA sequence: TGTGCCAGCAGTCGAGACGGGAGGGGATCTAGCACAGATACGCAGTATTTT.

This chain joins TRBV5-1 and TRBJ1-2; D remains ambiguous. This CDR3 region has 14 residues. The V end lost 5 bases, the J end lost 7 bases, and 18 bases lay between the germline ends. Germline V gene sequence: CDR1 SGHRS, CDR2 YFSETQ. In DNA form, the CDR3 reads TGCGCCAGCAGAACCGGGGAGGGCTTCTTTGGCTACACCTTC. Protein product: CASRTGEGFFGYTF.

About this clonotype: A much larger clone lies a single base off, so this may be a read error. J is TRBJ2-2 and V is TRBV5-5; D is unresolved. The ends were cut back, 3 bases at V and 6 bases at J, with 9 bases in the middle. Germline CDR1 reads SGHKS; CDR2 reads YYEKEE (reference sequence). The CDR3 is made up of 13 amino acids. The CDR3 here is CASSWVLSGELFF. CDR3 nucleotides: TGTGCCAGCAGCTGGGTCCTCTCCGGGGAGCTGTTTTTT.

The chain couples TRBV4-1 to TRBJ2-1, with TRBD1 as a possible D gene (6 bases). Between the trimmed V and J ends, which lost 3 bases and 7 bases, there was a span of 19 bases. This CDR3 is built from 16 residues. Germline loops: CDR1 MGHRA, CDR2 YSYEKL. This chain's CDR3 is CASSQTDSTGFNEQFF. Here the CDR3 DNA reads TGCGCCAGCAGCCAGACGGACAGTACGGGATTTAATGAGCAGTTCTTC.

A few counts support this clonotype. The chain carries TRBV4-1 and TRBJ2-3; tentative D call: TRBD1 (5 bases). CDR3 size: 16 residues. V lost 1 base to trimming and J lost 2 bases, with 13 bases between them. Germline V lookup: CDR1 MGHRA, CDR2 YSYEKL. The CDR3 is CASSQATGLHTDTQYF. In nucleotides, the CDR3 is TGCGCCAGCAGCCAAGCAACAGGCCTCCACACAGATACGCAGTATTTT.